A selection of T cell receptor beta chains follows, all from one sample in a study of blood T cell repertoires in COVID-19. Assay used: immunoSEQ multiplex PCR; TCRdb lists only in-frame clones, some missing. The sample holds under 150,000 clones; 85% are singletons and the top ten take under 4%. The sample was peripheral blood. Receptors originate from a man aged 40-49 years with acute or convalescent COVID-19. Both conserved end residues are part of each CDR3. A D gene is named only where the DNA matches it firmly. Size values are once, few and many counts, or a class for expanded clones, and some rows have none.

>TRBJ1-6|TRBV5-6|.|.
CASSLYLGSDSPLHF
TGTGCCAGCAGCTTGTATCTCGGGTCGGATTCACCCCTCCACTTT
>TRBJ1-3|TRBV9|few|.
CASSVDSQNTIYF
TGTGCCAGCAGCGTAGACAGCCAGAACACCATATATTTT
>TRBJ1-2|TRBV6-5|.|.
CASSNERGGYGYTF
TGTGCCAGCAGCAACGAGAGGGGAGGTTATGGCTACACCTTC
>TRBJ2-7|TRBV7-9|.|TRBD1
CASTRQGAIHEQYF
TGTGCCAGCACCCGACAGGGGGCAATCCACGAGCAGTACTTC
>TRBJ2-3|TRBV2|once|.
CASSVGASTDTQYF
TGTGCCAGCAGTGTTGGGGCTAGCACAGATACGCAGTATTTT
>TRBJ2-1|TRBV6-1|few|.
CASSAGLPSSYNEQFF
TGTGCCAGCAGTGCGGGACTTCCGAGCTCCTACAATGAGCAGTTCTTC
>TRBJ1-2|TRBV10-3|.|TRBD1
CAITGQGTNYGYTF
TGTGCCATCACTGGACAGGGGACGAACTATGGCTACACCTTC
>TRBJ1-1|TRBV25-1|.|TRBD1
CASSEQGAAVTEAFF
TGTGCCAGCAGTGAACAGGGGGCTGCGGTCACTGAAGCTTTCTTT
>TRBJ1-2|TRBV12-5|.|.
CASGLVLRGSNYGYTF
TGTGCTAGTGGTTTGGTACTAAGAGGGTCTAACTATGGCTACACCTTC
>TRBJ1-4|TRBV4-1|.|TRBD1
CASSPRTGGSTNEKLFF
TGCGCCAGCAGCCCCCGGACAGGGGGATCGACTAATGAAAAACTGTTTTTT
>TRBJ2-3|TRBV4-1|.|TRBD1
CASSQTRDRGPDTQYF
TGCGCCAGCAGCCAAACCCGGGACAGGGGGCCAGATACGCAGTATTTT
>TRBJ1-1|TRBV5-1|.|.
CASSGLPPTDAFF
TGCGCCAGCAGCGGACTCCCCCCAACGGATGCTTTCTTT
>TRBJ2-5|TRBV21-1|.|.
CASSKGTQRGDLQETQYF
TGTGCCAGCAGCAAAGGAACCCAGCGGGGGGACCTTCAAGAGACCCAGTACTTC
>TRBJ1-5|TRBV29-1|.|.
CSVETGSSQHF
TGCAGCGTGGAGACAGGCTCGTCCCAGCATTTT
>TRBJ2-5|TRBV5-4|.|.
CASSGRQGLQETQYF
TGTGCCAGCAGCGGACGACAGGGACTGCAAGAGACCCAGTACTTC
>TRBJ2-3|TRBV7-3|.|.
CASSLQLVGTDTQYF
TGTGCCAGCAGCTTACAACTTGTCGGCACAGATACGCAGTATTTT
>TRBJ2-5|TRBV7-9|.|.
CASSRGSAQETQYF
TGTGCCAGCAGCAGGGGGAGCGCACAAGAGACCCAGTACTTC
>TRBJ2-7|TRBV7-2|once|TRBD1
CASSMWTGGSEQYF
TGTGCCAGCAGCATGTGGACAGGGGGCAGCGAGCAGTACTTC
>TRBJ2-2|TRBV19|.|.
CASSKDFNTGELFF
TGTGCCAGTAGTAAGGACTTTAACACCGGGGAGCTGTTTTTT
>TRBJ2-7|TRBV14|.|TRBD1
CASSQPGQGAVEQYF
TGTGCCAGCAGCCAACCGGGACAGGGGGCGGTCGAGCAGTACTTC
>TRBJ2-1|TRBV29-1|.|TRBD1
CSVDDRGVRSEQFF
TGCAGCGTTGACGACAGGGGAGTGAGGAGTGAGCAGTTCTTC
>TRBJ2-7|TRBV27|once|.
CASSLRQGLWEQYF
TGTGCCAGCAGTTTAAGGCAGGGACTGTGGGAGCAGTACTTC
>TRBJ1-2|TRBV5-1|.|.
CASSLAGQFNYGYTF
TGCGCCAGCAGCTTGGCCGGACAGTTCAACTATGGCTACACCTTC
>TRBJ1-4|TRBV2|.|TRBD1
CASRRTGGEKLFF
TGTGCCAGCAGGAGGACAGGGGGGGAAAAACTGTTTTTT
>TRBJ1-6|TRBV2|.|.
CASMQQSAYNSPLHF
TGTGCCAGCATGCAGCAGAGCGCCTATAATTCACCCCTCCACTTT
>TRBJ2-1|TRBV2|.|.
CASSGTRGGNEQFF
TGTGCCAGCAGTGGGACTAGGGGGGGCAATGAGCAGTTCTTC
>TRBJ2-7|TRBV30|once|.
CACAGGPYEQYF
TGTGCCTGCGCAGGGGGGCCCTACGAGCAGTACTTC
>TRBJ2-2|TRBV11-3|.|.
CASSFSIFLGGSQVTGELFF
TGTGCCAGCAGCTTCTCCATCTTTCTTGGGGGCAGTCAAGTCACCGGGGAGCTGTTTTTT
>TRBJ2-1|TRBV7-8|.|.
CASSEETGLGVGQFF
TGTGCCAGCAGCGAAGAGACCGGGTTGGGAGTTGGGCAGTTCTTC
>TRBJ2-7|TRBV6-4|.|TRBD1
CASSARQGRVCYEQYF
TGTGCCAGCAGTGCCCGACAGGGGCGGGTATGCTACGAGCAGTACTTC
>TRBJ1-6|TRBV4-3|.|.
CASSRNSNSPLHF
TGCGCCAGCAGCCGAAACAGCAATTCACCCCTCCACTTT
>TRBJ2-3|TRBV7-2|.|.
CASSFGLASTDTQYF
TGTGCCAGCAGCTTTGGACTTGCTAGCACAGATACGCAGTATTTT
>TRBJ1-2|TRBV9|.|.
CASSGHGYTF
TGTGCCAGCAGTGGGCATGGCTACACCTTC
>TRBJ2-3|TRBV9|once|TRBD1
CASSVGPGTGYTDTQYF
TGTGCCAGCAGCGTAGGTCCCGGGACAGGGTACACAGATACGCAGTATTTT
>TRBJ2-3|TRBV5-1|.|TRBD2
CASSRLAGGMQYF
TGCGCCAGCAGCCGTTTAGCGGGGGGGATGCAGTATTTT
>TRBJ2-7|TRBV7-2|.|.
CASSLVLTGFYEQYF
TGTGCCAGCAGCTTAGTTTTAACCGGGTTCTACGAGCAGTACTTC
>TRBJ1-1|TRBV19|.|TRBD1
CASSPPGQGARITEAFF
TGTGCCAGTAGTCCTCCGGGACAGGGGGCTCGGATCACTGAAGCTTTCTTT
>TRBJ2-1|TRBV6-2/TRBV6-3|few|TRBD2
CASSPRSSGLAGGPNRNEQFF
TGTGCCAGCAGTCCCAGATCTTCAGGACTAGCGGGGGGACCTAACAGGAATGAGCAGTTCTTC
>TRBJ1-6|TRBV5-1|.|TRBD1
CASDRGGSGDSPLHF
TGCGCCAGCGACAGGGGAGGGTCCGGGGATTCACCCCTCCACTTT
>TRBJ1-1|TRBV11-2|.|.
CASSLLRNTEAFF
TGTGCCAGCAGCTTGTTGAGGAACACTGAAGCTTTCTTT
>TRBJ1-6|TRBV5-1|.|TRBD1
CASSEGQGRLPLHF
TGCGCCAGCAGCGAGGGACAGGGGAGACTTCCCCTCCACTTT
>TRBJ2-3|TRBV5-1|.|TRBD1
CASRPGTGGAYTQYF
TGCGCCAGCCGACCCGGGACAGGGGGCGCCTATACGCAGTATTTT
>TRBJ2-3|TRBV24-1|.|.
CATSETAPVDTQYF
TGTGCCACCAGTGAAACCGCGCCGGTAGATACGCAGTATTTT
>TRBJ1-2|TRBV4-1|.|TRBD1
CASSQATGGVMYGYTF
TGCGCCAGCAGCCAAGCTACAGGGGGTGTTATGTATGGCTACACCTTC
>TRBJ1-2|TRBV10-1|.|.
CASSVAKDSSLAHYGYTF
TGCGCCAGCAGCGTGGCGAAGGACAGCTCCTTGGCCCACTATGGCTACACCTTC
>TRBJ1-1|TRBV29-1|.|.
CSVATGPLEAFF
TGCAGCGTTGCAACAGGCCCTTTGGAGGCTTTCTTT
>TRBJ2-1|TRBV6-5|.|TRBD2
CASSAKPGGPSEQFF
TGTGCCAGCAGCGCCAAACCGGGGGGGCCCAGTGAGCAGTTCTTC
>TRBJ2-5|TRBV30|.|TRBD1
CAWNPGQGFQETQYF
TGTGCCTGGAATCCGGGACAGGGATTCCAAGAGACCCAGTACTTC
>TRBJ2-3|TRBV29-1|.|.
CSVVGGSTDTQYF
TGCAGCGTTGTCGGGGGTAGCACAGATACGCAGTATTTT
>TRBJ1-2|TRBV9|few|.
CASSVFPRGGRADGYTF
TGTGCCAGCAGCGTATTTCCCAGGGGTGGCAGGGCGGATGGCTACACCTTC
>TRBJ2-7|TRBV7-2|few|TRBD2
CASSFTSGYEQYF
TGTGCCAGCAGCTTTACTAGCGGATACGAGCAGTACTTC
>TRBJ2-3|TRBV18|.|TRBD1
CASSPTGVIGTDTQYF
TGTGCCAGCTCACCGACAGGGGTAATTGGGACAGATACGCAGTATTTT
>TRBJ2-2|TRBV24-1|.|.
CATSDPTTGNTGELFF
TGTGCCACCAGTGATCCGACGACAGGGAACACCGGGGAGCTGTTTTTT
>TRBJ1-5|TRBV6-5|.|TRBD1
CASSMTGAPGQPQHF
TGTGCCAGCAGTATGACAGGGGCCCCCGGTCAGCCCCAGCATTTT
>TRBJ2-2|TRBV18|.|TRBD2
CASSPSLAGDTGELFF
TGTGCCAGCTCACCATCCCTAGCGGGGGACACCGGGGAGCTGTTTTTT
>TRBJ2-6|TRBV13|few|TRBD1
CASSSPGRTGGSGANVLTF
TGTGCCAGCAGTTCCCCGGGGAGGACAGGGGGTTCTGGGGCCAACGTCCTGACTTTC
>TRBJ1-5|TRBV18|.|TRBD1
CASSQQGGGQPQHF
TGTGCCAGCTCACAACAGGGGGGAGGACAGCCCCAGCATTTT
>TRBJ2-3|TRBV7-2|.|TRBD1
CASRRTGGDTQYF
TGTGCCAGCAGACGGACAGGGGGAGATACGCAGTATTTT
>TRBJ2-7|TRBV11-2|.|TRBD2
CASSFYLAGSYEQYF
TGTGCCAGCAGCTTCTACCTAGCGGGCTCCTACGAGCAGTACTTC